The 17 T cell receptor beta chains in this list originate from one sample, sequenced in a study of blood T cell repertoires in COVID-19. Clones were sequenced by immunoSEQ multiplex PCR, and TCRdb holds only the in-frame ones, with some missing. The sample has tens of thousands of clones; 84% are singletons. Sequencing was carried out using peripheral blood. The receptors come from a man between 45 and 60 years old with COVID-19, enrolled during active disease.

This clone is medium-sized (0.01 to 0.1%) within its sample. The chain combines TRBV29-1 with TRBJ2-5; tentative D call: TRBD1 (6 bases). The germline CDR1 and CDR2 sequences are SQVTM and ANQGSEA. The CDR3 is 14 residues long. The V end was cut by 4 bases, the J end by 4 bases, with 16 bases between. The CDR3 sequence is CSVVLVGAGETQYF. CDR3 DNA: TGCAGCGTTGTTTTGGTGGGGGCAGGAGAGACCCAGTACTTC.

CDR3 coding DNA: TGTGCCAGCAGCTCTCGGGACAGCCGCCAAGAGACCCAGTACTTC. Encoded protein: CASSSRDSRQETQYF. The rearrangement joins TRBV9 to TRBJ2-5; 7 nucleotides agree with TRBD1. This CDR3 comprises 15 residues. Trimming at V came to 4 bases and at J to 1 base, leaving 7 bases not matched to a gene. Germline V gene lookup returns CDR1 SGDLS and CDR2 YYNGEE. Full variable domain (outside the CDR3, taken from reference TRBV9 and TRBJ2-5): DSGVTQTPKHLITATGQRVTLRCSPRSGDLSVYWYQQSLDQGLQFLIQYYNGEERAKGNILERFSAQQFPDLHSELNLSSLELGDSALYFCASSSRDSRQETQYFGPGTRLLVL.

CDR3 nucleotides: TGTGCCAGCAACCCTGGGACTAGCGGATCCTTGGAGCAGTACTTC. Translating gives CASNPGTSGSLEQYF. The chain joins TRBV7-6 to TRBJ2-7, with 11 bases that match TRBD2. J was trimmed by 7 bases and V by 7 bases; bases with no gene match: 12. The germline V gene encodes CDR1 SGHVS and CDR2 FNYEAQ. This CDR3 is built from 15 residues.

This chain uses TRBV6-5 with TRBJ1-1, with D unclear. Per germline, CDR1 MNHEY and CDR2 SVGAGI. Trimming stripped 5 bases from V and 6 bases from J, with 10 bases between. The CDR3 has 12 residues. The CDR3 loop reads CASSRERSEAFF. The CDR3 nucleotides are TGTGCCAGCAGTAGAGAGAGGTCTGAAGCTTTCTTT.

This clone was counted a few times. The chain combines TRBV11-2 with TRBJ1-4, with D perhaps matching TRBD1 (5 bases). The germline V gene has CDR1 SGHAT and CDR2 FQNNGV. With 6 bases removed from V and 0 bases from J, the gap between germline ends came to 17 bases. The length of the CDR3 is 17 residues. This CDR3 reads CASSRTRGVATNEKLFF. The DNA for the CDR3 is TGTGCCAGCAGTCGTACCCGGGGGGTTGCAACTAATGAAAAACTGTTTTTT.

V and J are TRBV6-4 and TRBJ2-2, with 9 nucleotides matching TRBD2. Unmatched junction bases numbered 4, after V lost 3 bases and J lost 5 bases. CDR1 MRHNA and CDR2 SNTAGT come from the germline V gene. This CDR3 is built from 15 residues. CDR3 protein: CASSETAGGTGELFF. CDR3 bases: TGTGCCAGCAGTGAAACAGCGGGGGGAACCGGGGAGCTGTTTTTT.

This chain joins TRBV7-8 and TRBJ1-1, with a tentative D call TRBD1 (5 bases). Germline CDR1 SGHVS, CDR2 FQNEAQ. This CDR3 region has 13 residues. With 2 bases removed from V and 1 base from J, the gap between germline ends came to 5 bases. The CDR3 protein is CASSLTGNTEAFF. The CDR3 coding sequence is TGTGCCAGCAGCTTAACAGGGAACACTGAAGCTTTCTTT.

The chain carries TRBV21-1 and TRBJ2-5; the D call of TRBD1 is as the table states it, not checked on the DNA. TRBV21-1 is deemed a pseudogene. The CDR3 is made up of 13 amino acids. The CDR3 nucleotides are TGTGCCGGGGACAGGGGGCGCCAAGAGACCCAGTACTTC. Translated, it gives CAGDRGRQETQYF.

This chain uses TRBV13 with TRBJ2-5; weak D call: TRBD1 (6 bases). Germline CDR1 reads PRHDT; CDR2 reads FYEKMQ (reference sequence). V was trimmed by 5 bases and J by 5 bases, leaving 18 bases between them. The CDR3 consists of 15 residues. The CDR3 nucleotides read TGTGCCAGCAGCCAAAAAACAGGGTCGGAGGAGACCCAGTACTTC. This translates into CASSQKTGSEETQYF.

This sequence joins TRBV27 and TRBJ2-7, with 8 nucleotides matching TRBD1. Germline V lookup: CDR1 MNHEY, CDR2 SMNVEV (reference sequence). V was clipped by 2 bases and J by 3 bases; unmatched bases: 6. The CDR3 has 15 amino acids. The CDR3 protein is CASSLTGTGFYEQYF. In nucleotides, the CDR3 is TGTGCCAGCAGTTTAACCGGGACAGGCTTCTACGAGCAGTACTTC.

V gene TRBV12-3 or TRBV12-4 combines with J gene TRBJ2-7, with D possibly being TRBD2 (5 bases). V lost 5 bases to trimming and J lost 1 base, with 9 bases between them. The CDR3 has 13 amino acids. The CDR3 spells CASSRSGSYEQYF. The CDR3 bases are TGTGCCAGCAGTCGTTCGGGGTCCTACGAGCAGTACTTC.

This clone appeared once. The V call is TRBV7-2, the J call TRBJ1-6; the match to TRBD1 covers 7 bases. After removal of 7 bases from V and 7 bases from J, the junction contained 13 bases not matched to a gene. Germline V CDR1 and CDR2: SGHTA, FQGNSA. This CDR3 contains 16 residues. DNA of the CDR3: TGTGCCAGCACCCGGACAGGAGGTTTCTCGAATTCACCCCTCCACTTT. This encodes CASTRTGGFSNSPLHF. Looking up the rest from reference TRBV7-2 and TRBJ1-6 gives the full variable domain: GAGVSQSPSNKVTEKGKDVELRCDPISGHTALYWYRQSLGQGLEFLIYFQGNSAPDKSGLPSDRFSAERTGGSVSTLTIQRTQQEDSAVYLCASTRTGGFSNSPLHFGNGTRLTVT.

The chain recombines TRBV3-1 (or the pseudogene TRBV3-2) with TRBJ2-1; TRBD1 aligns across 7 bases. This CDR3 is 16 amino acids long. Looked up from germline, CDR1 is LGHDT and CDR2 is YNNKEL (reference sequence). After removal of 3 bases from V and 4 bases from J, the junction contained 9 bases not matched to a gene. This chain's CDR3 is CASSHEQGTPYNEQFF. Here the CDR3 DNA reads TGTGCCAGCAGCCACGAACAGGGGACACCGTACAATGAGCAGTTCTTC.

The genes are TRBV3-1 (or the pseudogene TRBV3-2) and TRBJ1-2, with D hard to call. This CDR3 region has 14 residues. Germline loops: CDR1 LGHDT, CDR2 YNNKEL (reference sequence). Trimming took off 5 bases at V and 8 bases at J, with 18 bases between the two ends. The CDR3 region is CASSDTGRFHGYTF. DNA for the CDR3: TGTGCCAGCAGCGATACCGGCAGGTTTCACGGCTACACCTTC.

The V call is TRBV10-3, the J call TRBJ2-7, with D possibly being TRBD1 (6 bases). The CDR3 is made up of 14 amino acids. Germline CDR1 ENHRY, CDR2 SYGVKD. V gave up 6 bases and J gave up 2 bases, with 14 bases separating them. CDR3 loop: CAIRPDRTAYEQYF. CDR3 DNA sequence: TGTGCCATCAGACCTGACAGGACAGCCTACGAGCAGTACTTC.

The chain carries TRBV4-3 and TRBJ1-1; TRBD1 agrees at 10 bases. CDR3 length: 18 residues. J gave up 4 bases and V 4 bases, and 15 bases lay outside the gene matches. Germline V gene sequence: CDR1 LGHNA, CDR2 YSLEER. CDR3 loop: CASSPKLLGQGKTTEAFF. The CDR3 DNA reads TGCGCCAGCAGCCCCAAGCTCTTGGGACAGGGGAAGACCACTGAAGCTTTCTTT.

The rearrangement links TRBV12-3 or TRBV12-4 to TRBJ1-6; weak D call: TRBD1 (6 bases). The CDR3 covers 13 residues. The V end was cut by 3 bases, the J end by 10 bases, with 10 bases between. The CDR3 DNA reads TGTGCCAGCAGTTTTGGGGGCTCGTCACCCCTCCACTTT. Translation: CASSFGGSSPLHF.